Below, 18 T cell receptor beta chains from the same sample are listed, as sequenced in a study of T-cell memory formation after mild COVID-19. TCRdb fed the 5' RACE reads into MiXCR, producing one record per CDR3 protein. The sample records around 250,000 distinct CDR3 sequences, around 10% being singletons. Sequencing was carried out using PBMCs or a T cell subset sorted from them (not recorded which). These receptors were obtained from a man aged 18 to 30 who had mild COVID-19 (a few samples of this study predate the infection). Cell type and time point are not known.

The table lists this clonotype with a few counts. This rearrangement joins TRBV5-5 to TRBJ2-1; D uncertain. Germline values: CDR1 SGHKS, CDR2 YYEKEE (reference sequence). This CDR3 has 13 residues. V lost 2 bases and J 5 bases, leaving 8 bases between the germline ends. The CDR3 nucleotides read TGTGCCAGCAGCTTAGGCTGGCACAATGAGCAGTTCTTC. Protein product: CASSLGWHNEQFF.

The gene calls are TRBV20-1 and TRBJ1-1; D not certain. Trimming stripped 5 bases from V and 0 bases from J, with 10 bases between. The CDR3 consists of 13 residues. The germline gives CDR1 DFQATT, CDR2 SNEGSKA (reference sequence). For the CDR3, the DNA is TGCAGTGCTCAAGGCGGGGTGAACACTGAAGCTTTCTTT. It codes for CSAQGGVNTEAFF.

Ten or more counts support this clonotype. The chain employs TRBV12-3 or TRBV12-4 and TRBJ2-3; D might be TRBD2 (7 bases). The V gene lost 5 bases and the J gene lost 9 bases, with 12 bases spanning the gap. The CDR3 loop spans 12 amino acids. The CDR3 DNA sequence: TGTGCCAGCAGTCCGCGGGGGCCGACGCAGTATTTT. It encodes CASSPRGPTQYF.

This clonotype showed up just a few times. The chain combines TRBV6-6 with TRBJ1-6, with unresolved D. The CDR3 spans 16 residues. Germline lookup yields CDR1 MNHNY and CDR2 SVGAGI (reference sequence). V was pared by 7 bases and J by 4 bases, with 17 bases between. The CDR3 nucleotides read TGTGCCAGCACCACGCGAGGCGATCAATATAATTCACCCCTCCACTTT. Translation: CASTTRGDQYNSPLHF.

This clonotype was seen a few times. The V call is TRBV4-1, the J call TRBJ1-5; no reliable D call. Trimming left V 6 bases short and J 2 bases short, with 14 bases between. This CDR3 comprises 15 residues. CDR1 is MGHRA and CDR2 is YSYEKL in the germline V gene. CDR3 DNA: TGCGCCAGCAGTTCCCGATTCGTCGGCAATCAGCCCCAGCATTTT. The encoded protein is CASSSRFVGNQPQHF.

This chain connects TRBV12-3 or TRBV12-4 to TRBJ1-5; D is unresolved. V lost 2 bases and J 6 bases, leaving 14 bases between the germline ends. The CDR3 sequence is 15 residues long. CDR3 in amino acids: CASSLNSGVGQPQHF. DNA for the CDR3: TGTGCCAGCAGTTTAAACTCCGGGGTAGGTCAGCCCCAGCATTTT.

This clonotype showed up just a few times. V and J are TRBV27 and TRBJ1-6, with TRBD1 as a possible D gene (5 bases). The V end was cut by 2 bases, the J end by 11 bases, with 10 bases between. The CDR3 has 13 residues. Germline V gene lookup returns CDR1 MNHEY and CDR2 SMNVEV (reference sequence). The CDR3 spells CASSLGGDPPLHF. CDR3 nucleotides: TGTGCCAGCAGTTTAGGAGGGGATCCACCCCTCCACTTT.

This rearrangement joins TRBV7-9 to TRBJ1-2, with unresolved D. CDR1 SEHNR and CDR2 FQNEAQ come from the germline V gene (reference sequence). V lost 1 base to trimming and J lost 6 bases, with 9 bases between them. The CDR3 totals 13 residues. The DNA of the CDR3 is TGTGCCAGCAGCTTAGAGTGGCAGAATGGCTACACCTTC. Residues: CASSLEWQNGYTF.

This clonotype was counted a few times. The CDR3 is CASSGDRGRDQPQHF. The CDR3 DNA reads as TGTGCCAGCAGCGGGGACAGGGGGCGGGATCAGCCCCAGCATTTT. V usage is TRBV9 and J usage is TRBJ1-5, with 12 bases fitting TRBD1. The V segment lost 3 bases and the J segment 5 bases; nucleotides outside the gene matches: 3. The CDR3 runs 15 residues. The germline CDR1 and CDR2 sequences are SGDLS and YYNGEE.

This chain links TRBV5-1 with TRBJ1-4, with D hard to call. CDR1 is SGHRS and CDR2 is YFSETQ in the germline V gene. Trimming took 5 bases from V and 7 from J, leaving 18 bases between them. The CDR3 length is 15 residues. The CDR3 DNA sequence: TGCGCCAGCAGTCCCGGAGCCGCCCCCAGTGAAAAACTGTTTTTT. As protein: CASSPGAAPSEKLFF. Full variable domain (rest looked up from reference TRBV5-1 and TRBJ1-4): KAGVTQTPRYLIKTRGQQVTLSCSPISGHRSVSWYQQTPGQGLQFLFEYFSETQRNKGNFPGRFSGRQFSNSRSEMNVSTLELGDSALYLCASSPGAAPSEKLFFGSGTQLSVL.

The chain employs TRBV29-1 and TRBJ1-2; no reliable D call. CDR3 length: 13 amino acids. Germline CDR1 and CDR2: SQVTM and ANQGSEA. The V and J ends lost 6 bases and 4 bases respectively, with 15 bases between them. The CDR3 is CSVPDSASYGYTF. The CDR3 DNA follows: TGCAGCGTCCCCGATTCCGCTAGCTATGGCTACACCTTC.

The chain combines TRBV7-6 with TRBJ1-3; D unresolved. The germline CDR1 and CDR2 sequences are SGHVS and FNYEAQ. V lost 5 bases and J lost 5, with 16 bases in between. There are 15 residues in the CDR3. The CDR3 loop is CASSPMTGNRNTIYF. CDR3 nucleotide sequence: TGTGCCAGCAGCCCAATGACCGGAAACCGAAACACCATATATTTT.

This clonotype was counted a few times. The chain joins TRBV6-2 or TRBV6-3 to TRBJ2-1; D is undetermined. Between the trimmed V and J ends, which lost 3 bases and 4 bases, there was a span of 10 bases. CDR1 and CDR2 from the germline V gene are MNHEY and SVGEGT. This CDR3 spans 14 amino acids. The CDR3 is CASSYLEPYNEQFF. CDR3 coding DNA: TGTGCCAGCAGTTATCTGGAACCTTACAATGAGCAGTTCTTC.

This clonotype was seen a handful of times. This rearrangement joins TRBV5-1 to TRBJ1-2, with TRBD1 identical over 8 bases. This CDR3 contains 16 residues. Germline trimming cut 0 bases from V and 7 bases from J; bases unmatched to any gene: 11. Germline CDR1 and CDR2: SGHRS and YFSETQ. The CDR3 spells CASSLDSTGAVLGYTF. The CDR3, as DNA: TGCGCCAGCAGCTTGGACTCGACAGGGGCCGTGCTTGGCTACACCTTC.

The chain uses TRBV18 and TRBJ2-5, with TRBD1 identical over 9 bases. The V gene's germline CDR1 is KGHSH and CDR2 LQKENI. V shed 1 base, J shed 1 base, and the junction held 7 bases outside the gene matches. The CDR3 sequence is 17 residues long. CDR3 protein: CASSPRTWTGVQETQYF. For the CDR3, the DNA is TGTGCCAGCTCACCACGGACCTGGACAGGGGTCCAAGAGACCCAGTACTTC. The full variable domain, its missing parts supplied by reference TRBV18 and TRBJ2-5, is NAGVMQNPRHLVRRRGQEARLRCSPMKGHSHVYWYRQLPEEGLKFMVYLQKENIIDESGMPKERFSAEFPKEGPSILRIQQVVRGDSAAYFCASSPRTWTGVQETQYFGPGTRLLVL.

The chain joins TRBV28 to TRBJ2-1, with 10 bases identical to TRBD2. The CDR3 runs to 15 residues. Germline trimming cut 6 bases from V and 7 bases from J; bases unmatched to any gene: 9. Germline assignment: CDR1 MDHEN and CDR2 SYDVKM. The CDR3 here is CASSRLAGVQNEQFF. The DNA of the CDR3 is TGTGCCAGCAGCCGCCTAGCGGGGGTCCAAAATGAGCAGTTCTTC. The variable domain in full, with the rest retrieved from reference TRBV28 and TRBJ2-1, is DVKVTQSSRYLVKRTGEKVFLECVQDMDHENMFWYRQDPGLGLRLIYFSYDVKMKEKGDIPEGYSVSREKKERFSLILESASTNQTSMYLCASSRLAGVQNEQFFGPGTRLTVL.

The rearrangement uses TRBV6-2 or TRBV6-3 and TRBJ2-2, with TRBD1 identical over 9 bases. J was trimmed by 7 bases and V by 3 bases; bases with no gene match: 6. The CDR3 extends over 15 amino acids. CDR1 and CDR2 (germline): MNHEY, SVGEGT. The CDR3 DNA reads TGTGCCAGCAGTTATTCCGGGACAGGGTACGGGGAGCTGTTTTTT. This encodes CASSYSGTGYGELFF.

This clonotype has just a few counts. This chain joins TRBV20-1 and TRBJ1-2; D ambiguous. Germline CDR1 and CDR2: DFQATT and SNEGSKA (reference sequence). The CDR3 length is 11 residues. The CDR3 sequence: CRPDSGYGYTF. The CDR3 bases are TGCCGTCCAGACTCCGGGTATGGCTACACCTTC.